This T cell receptor beta chain was identified in a study of regulatory T cells in long-lasting Graves disease. Study-wide results and caveats: New patients shared 950 to 1,000 public clonotypes, fewer than the 2,500 to 3,500 shared by persistent patients.

To make TCR beta libraries, researchers used iRepertoire HTBI primers and Arm-PCR of CDR3 regions. TCRdb re-analysed the multiplex PCR reads in MiXCR, keeping a single row per CDR3 protein. This table holds 200,000 to 300,000 distinct CDR3 sequences, 20% found once. The time point here: newly diagnosed GD, antithyroid drugs for less than 3 months. PBMC RNA served as the TCR library source. The CDR3 loop spans 17 amino acids. V was clipped by 0 bases and J by 3 bases; unmatched bases: 9. Germline V lookup: CDR1 LGHNA, CDR2 YSLEER. Many counts were recorded for this clonotype. Antigen unknown. This TCR derives from a female donor with Graves disease. The chain employs TRBV4-3 and TRBJ1-2, with 8 bases that match TRBD1. This material consisted of peripheral blood mononuclear cells (PBMCs), taken at new diagnosis, from a patient treated with antithyroid drugs. Written as DNA, the CDR3 is TGCGCCAGCAGCCAAGATATTAGGACAGGGAGGGACTATGGCTACACCTTC. It specifies CASSQDIRTGRDYGYTF.